The clone carrying this TCR beta chain has ten or more counts. Its antigen is unidentified. V trimming: 4 bases; J trimming: 5 bases; junction bases outside the gene matches: 10. Looked up from germline, CDR1 is MDHEN and CDR2 is SYDVKM. The CDR3 runs 15 residues. The data are from a study of T cells in Graves' hyperthyroidism and ophthalmopathy. Study outcomes and limitations: Most expanded thyroid clonotypes above 0.001 also appeared in blood.

RNA transcripts provided the source from which TCR beta CDR3 regions were amplified. A first-round RT-PCR of the TCR CDR3 used the HTBI primer set. TCRdb reprocessed the multiplex PCR reads via MiXCR and lists one record per CDR3 protein. The data show about 360,000 distinct CDR3 sequences, approximately 12% seen once. This rearrangement joins TRBV28 to TRBJ2-5; 7 bases are shared with TRBD1. This TCR was sampled from a man aged 25 to 45 with Graves' hyperthyroidism that later progressed to Graves' ophthalmopathy. Sequenced material: blood. CDR3 amino acids: CASSYRRQGRETQYF. The CDR3 DNA sequence: TGTGCCAGCAGTTACAGACGACAGGGTAGGGAGACCCAGTACTTC.